A selection of T cell receptor beta chains follows, all from one sample in a study of cytomegalovirus exposure and HLA in healthy donors. Profiling relied on immunoSEQ multiplex PCR, and the TCRdb table lists in-frame clones only, not all of them. This sample yields about 200,000 clones, of which roughly 77% are seen a single time; 0.95% to 1.5% belongs to the top ten. The sample taken for sequencing was PBMCs. The source is a woman aged 25 to 45 in good health and CMV-seronegative. CDR3s include the opening cysteine and the closing phenylalanine or tryptophan.

V gene,J gene,CDR3 protein
TRBV9,TRBJ2-2,CASSVVRPTGQSNTGELFF
TRBV13,TRBJ1-2,CASSWRTGNNYGYTF
TRBV27,TRBJ1-2,CASRGGLSAGGYTF
TRBV30,TRBJ2-1,CAWSMGLDNEQFF
TRBV4-1,TRBJ2-3,CASSQDWLRQITDTQYF
TRBV30,TRBJ1-4,CAWKDRLGEKLFF
TRBV5-1,TRBJ1-2,CASSLVRGNGYTF
TRBV7-9,TRBJ2-7,CASSPIRGGRGTYEQYF
TRBV7-9,TRBJ1-2,CASSRGTASGYTF
TRBV6-1,TRBJ1-3,CASKDRGKSNTIYF
TRBV25-1,TRBJ2-7,CASGRGAAPVQYF
TRBV11-3,TRBJ1-2,CASSSLDRGDISF
TRBV18,TRBJ2-3,CASSSSTGTDTQYF
TRBV5-1,TRBJ2-5,CASSPPGTTLVGETQYF
TRBV2,TRBJ2-5,CASRVVQETQYF
TRBV20-1,TRBJ2-3,CSPGLAGRSF
TRBV5-1,TRBJ2-5,CASSLAQGTQETQYF
TRBV19,TRBJ1-4,CASSIQAVRKGEKLFF
TRBV19,TRBJ2-3,CASSIGVSGGKDTQYF
TRBV7-9,TRBJ2-7,CASSLAGGTGRREQYF
TRBV5-4,TRBJ2-4,CASSFGGGIAKNIQYF
TRBV19,TRBJ2-7,CASSAPGTGAHLQYF
TRBV28,TRBJ1-4,CASSLLGRGRSNEKLFF
TRBV5-1,TRBJ2-7,CASSSDSVYEQYF
TRBV10-3,TRBJ1-2,CAISESTTGTGYTF
TRBV29-1,TRBJ1-1,CSVSGGARGMNTEAFF